These 24 T cell receptor beta chains share one sample of origin, sequenced in a study of blood T cell repertoires in COVID-19. Sequencing was performed with immunoSEQ multiplex PCR; in TCRdb, only in-frame clones are kept and a portion is missing. The sample has 250,000 or so clones, approximately 89% seen once; the top ten hold 6.3%. The sample taken for sequencing was peripheral blood. Every receptor here comes from a woman aged 25 to 39 with COVID-19, enrolled during active disease.

This clone has just a few counts. The J gene is TRBJ2-6, the V gene TRBV7-2, with a tentative D call TRBD1 (6 bases). The CDR3 contains 16 residues. Germline V lookup: CDR1 SGHTA, CDR2 FQGNSA. V was clipped by 5 bases and J by 0 bases, with 11 bases between them. The CDR3 bases are TGTGCCAGCAGCCCTCAGACAGGCTCTGGGGCCAACGTCCTGACTTTC. Translating gives CASSPQTGSGANVLTF.

The rearrangement uses TRBV12-3 or TRBV12-4 and TRBJ2-1; 7 nucleotides match TRBD2. Trimming cost V 3 bases and J 7 bases; bases outside gene matches: 0. The CDR3 runs 12 residues. DNA for the CDR3: TGTGCCAGCAGTTTCGGGGGGAATGAGCAGTTCTTC. It encodes CASSFGGNEQFF.

The V and J genes are TRBV7-2 and TRBJ1-5; D gene ambiguous. The CDR3 is made up of 15 amino acids. Germline CDR1 SGHTA, CDR2 FQGNSA. V lost 7 bases to trimming and J lost 2 bases, with 15 bases between them. Written as DNA, the CDR3 is TGTGCCAGCACGACCACCGGGCGGGGCAATCAGCCCCAGCATTTT. Translation gives CASTTTGRGNQPQHF.

This clone occurred once. The V call is TRBV11-3, the J call TRBJ2-7; 7 bases agree with TRBD1. The ends lost 5 bases at V and 0 bases at J; junction bases unmatched: 4. Germline V gene data show CDR1 as SGHNT and CDR2 as YENEEA. This CDR3 contains 14 residues. The CDR3 protein is CASSPGTDSYEQYV. CDR3 coding DNA: TGTGCCAGCAGCCCAGGGACAGACTCCTACGAGCAGTACGTC.

This rearrangement joins TRBV2 to TRBJ2-5, with no clear D. The length of the CDR3 is 13 residues. Looked up from germline, CDR1 is SNHLY and CDR2 is FYNNEI. V shed 7 bases and J shed 4 bases, with 13 bases lying between them. The CDR3 region has the DNA TGTGCCAGCATGGGCAGGCCGGTAGAGACCCAGTACTTC. Its translation is CASMGRPVETQYF.

The chain uses TRBV2 and TRBJ2-3; 14 bases line up with TRBD2. Germline trimming cut 4 bases from V and 6 bases from J; bases unmatched to any gene: 3. The germline V gene has CDR1 SNHLY and CDR2 FYNNEI. This CDR3 is built from 15 residues. For the CDR3, the DNA is TGTGCCAGCAGTGGACTAGCGGGGGGGCCGGATACGCAGTATTTT. It yields the protein CASSGLAGGPDTQYF.

The chain uses TRBV6-5 and TRBJ2-4; weak D call: TRBD2 (5 bases). This CDR3 contains 13 residues. Trimming removed 6 bases from V and 8 bases from J, with 14 bases in between. Germline V gene lookup returns CDR1 MNHEY and CDR2 SVGAGI. This CDR3 reads CASRPGPGDIQYF. CDR3 coding DNA: TGTGCCAGCAGACCGGGCCCCGGGGACATTCAGTACTTC.

CDR3 protein: CASSAPPAGYGYTF. In DNA, the CDR3 is TGTGCCAGCAGCGCTCCCCCCGCCGGCTATGGCTACACCTTC. V gene TRBV7-2 combines with J gene TRBJ1-2; no firm D call. Germline lookup yields CDR1 SGHTA and CDR2 FQGNSA. Trimming removed 5 bases from V and 4 bases from J, with 14 bases in between. The CDR3 runs 14 residues. Combining the CDR3 with reference TRBV7-2 and TRBJ1-2 gives the whole variable domain GAGVSQSPSNKVTEKGKDVELRCDPISGHTALYWYRQSLGQGLEFLIYFQGNSAPDKSGLPSDRFSAERTGGSVSTLTIQRTQQEDSAVYLCASSAPPAGYGYTFGSGTRLTVV.

V and J are TRBV5-5 and TRBJ2-5, with TRBD2 matching 7 bases. The germline gives CDR1 SGHKS, CDR2 YYEKEE (reference sequence). The CDR3 has 13 amino acids. V lost 0 bases and J lost 7; bases outside the gene matches: 3. As DNA, the CDR3 is TGTGCCAGCAGCTTGGAGTGGGGGGGGACCCAGTACTTC. This translates into CASSLEWGGTQYF.

This sequence joins TRBV5-4 and TRBJ1-1, with D maybe TRBD1 (5 bases). The V gene lost 6 bases and the J gene lost 10 bases, with 19 bases spanning the gap. Germline loops: CDR1 SGHNT, CDR2 YYREEE (reference sequence). CDR3 size: 13 residues. The CDR3 bases are TGTGCCAGCACTGGGCCGGGACTACAAGGAGCTTTCTTT. Translation: CASTGPGLQGAFF.

The chain uses TRBV6-2 or TRBV6-3 and TRBJ1-1; D possibly corresponds to TRBD1 (5 bases). This CDR3 is built from 15 residues. The germline V gene encodes CDR1 MNHEY and CDR2 SVGEGT. Trimming removed 4 bases from V and 3 bases from J, with 15 bases in between. In DNA form, the CDR3 reads TGTGCCAGCAGTTCAGGCGGGGCGGGGGACACTGAAGCTTTCTTT. Residues: CASSSGGAGDTEAFF.

The V call is TRBV2, the J call TRBJ1-5, with D hard to call. Germline assignment: CDR1 SNHLY and CDR2 FYNNEI. The CDR3 spans 15 residues. V lost 2 bases, J lost 3 bases, and 11 bases lay in between. The CDR3 region is CASSELGRDNQPQHF. In DNA form, the CDR3 reads TGTGCCAGCAGTGAACTGGGGAGGGACAATCAGCCCCAGCATTTT.

This clone was counted between two and nine times. The CDR3 sequence: CASSIVVLSGANTGELFF. CDR3 sequence (DNA): TGTGCCAGTAGTATAGTGGTACTCAGCGGGGCAAACACCGGGGAGCTGTTTTTT. The V call is TRBV19, the J call TRBJ2-2; 7 positions agree with TRBD2. In germline, CDR1 is LNHDA, CDR2 SQIVND (reference sequence). This CDR3 is built from 18 residues. The J segment lost 2 bases and the V segment lost 1 base, leaving 10 bases of the junction unmatched.

J is TRBJ1-2 and V is TRBV18; TRBD1 agrees at 7 bases. Germline V gene sequence: CDR1 KGHSH, CDR2 LQKENI. V lost 3 bases, J lost 5 bases, and 9 bases stayed unmatched. The CDR3 length is 15 residues. This CDR3 is CASSPAAGTDYGYTF. The CDR3 bases are TGTGCCAGCTCACCGGCGGCCGGGACAGATTATGGCTACACCTTC.

V gene TRBV7-6 combines with J gene TRBJ1-2; weak D call: TRBD1 (6 bases). This CDR3 contains 14 residues. CDR1 and CDR2 from the germline V gene are SGHVS and FNYEAQ. V lost 4 bases, J lost 6 bases, and 15 bases lay in between. CDR3 protein: CASSSGQSYDGYTF. DNA of the CDR3: TGTGCCAGCAGCTCCGGACAGAGTTACGATGGCTACACCTTC.

The chain recombines TRBV23-1 with TRBJ2-7; 14 nucleotides agree with TRBD2. TRBV23-1 is given ORF status, its function remaining uncertain. J lost 6 bases, V lost 7 bases, and 5 bases had no gene match. The CDR3 extends over 14 amino acids. The CDR3 region is CASTHGLAGGEQYF. CDR3 nucleotide sequence: TGCGCCAGCACCCACGGACTAGCGGGGGGCGAGCAGTACTTC.

The chain has TRBV5-4 and TRBJ1-2; no firm D call. V shed 2 bases and J shed 4 bases, with 15 bases lying between them. Germline V gives CDR1 SGHNT, CDR2 YYREEE (reference sequence). The CDR3 has 15 amino acids. CDR3 loop: CASSFRAPEGYGYTF. CDR3 coding DNA: TGTGCCAGCAGCTTCCGGGCCCCGGAGGGCTATGGCTACACCTTC.

The chain couples TRBV23-1 to TRBJ1-4; tentatively, D is TRBD1 (6 bases). TRBV23-1 is an ORF for which the function is uncertain. The CDR3 has 15 amino acids. V was clipped by 7 bases and J by 7 bases, with 19 bases between them. The CDR3 loop reads CASTHIGGAGEKLFF. The CDR3 DNA sequence: TGCGCCAGCACCCACATCGGGGGGGCGGGTGAAAAACTGTTTTTT.

CDR3 in amino acids: CASSLGGGTLQETQYF. The CDR3 region has the DNA TGTGCCAGCAGCTTAGGGGGAGGGACTTTGCAAGAGACCCAGTACTTC. The genes are TRBV7-8 and TRBJ2-5; 7 bases line up with TRBD2. Germline-derived CDR1 and CDR2 are SGHVS and FQNEAQ. Trimming cost V 1 base and J 2 bases; bases outside gene matches: 7. The CDR3 sequence is 16 residues long.

CDR3 nucleotide sequence: TGTGCCAGCAGTCACGCCATCGACCCGGGTTATAGCAATCAGCCCCAGCATTTT. Encoded protein: CASSHAIDPGYSNQPQHF. The chain links TRBV5-8 to TRBJ1-5; D gene unclear. The V gene lost 5 bases and the J gene lost 0 bases, with 21 bases spanning the gap. The CDR3 totals 18 residues. Germline CDR1 and CDR2: SGHTS and YDEGEE.

V usage is TRBV11-2 and J usage is TRBJ2-5; D may be TRBD2 (7 bases). The CDR3 extends over 14 amino acids. CDR1 SGHAT and CDR2 FQNNGV come from the germline V gene. The V end lost 3 bases, the J end lost 5 bases, and 13 bases lay between the germline ends. The CDR3 loop reads CASSFPGGRETQYF. CDR3 DNA: TGTGCCAGCAGCTTTCCGGGGGGCAGGGAGACCCAGTACTTC.

The rearrangement uses TRBV14 and TRBJ2-1; 12 nucleotides agree with TRBD2. The CDR3 contains 17 residues. Germline-derived CDR1 and CDR2 are SGHDN and FVKESK. J gave up 4 bases and V 0 bases, and 4 bases lay outside the gene matches. The CDR3 spells CASSQEVGLAGYNEQFF. The DNA for the CDR3 is TGTGCCAGCAGCCAAGAGGTAGGACTAGCGGGATACAATGAGCAGTTCTTC.

There are a few counts of this clone. The rearrangement uses TRBV28 and TRBJ1-2; TRBD1 agrees at 9 bases. The V gene's germline CDR1 is MDHEN and CDR2 SYDVKM. CDR3 length: 16 amino acids. V dropped 3 bases and J dropped 2; count of bases not matched to a gene: 7. CDR3 nucleotides: TGTGCCAGCAGTTTGATACACGGGACAGGGAACTATGGCTACACCTTC. It yields the protein CASSLIHGTGNYGYTF.

The V gene is TRBV5-6, the J gene TRBJ2-2; 7 bases are shared with TRBD1. Germline lookup yields CDR1 SGHDT and CDR2 YYEEEE. The CDR3 has 16 residues. V shed 4 bases, J shed 1 base, and the junction held 7 bases outside the gene matches. CDR3 loop: CASSRTGPLNTGELFF. The CDR3 nucleotides read TGTGCCAGCAGCCGGACAGGCCCACTGAACACCGGGGAGCTGTTTTTT.